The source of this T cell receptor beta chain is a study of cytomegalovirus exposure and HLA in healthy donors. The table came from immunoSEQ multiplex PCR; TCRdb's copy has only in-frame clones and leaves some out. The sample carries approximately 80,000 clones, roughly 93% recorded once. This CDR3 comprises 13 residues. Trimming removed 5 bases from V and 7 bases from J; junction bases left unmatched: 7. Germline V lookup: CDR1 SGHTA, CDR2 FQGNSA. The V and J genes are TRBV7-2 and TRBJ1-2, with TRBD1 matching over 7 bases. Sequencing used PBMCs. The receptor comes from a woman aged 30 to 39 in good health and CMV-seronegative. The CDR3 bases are TGTGCCAGCAGCCACGACAGGGTAGCTGGCTACACCTTC. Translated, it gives CASSHDRVAGYTF.